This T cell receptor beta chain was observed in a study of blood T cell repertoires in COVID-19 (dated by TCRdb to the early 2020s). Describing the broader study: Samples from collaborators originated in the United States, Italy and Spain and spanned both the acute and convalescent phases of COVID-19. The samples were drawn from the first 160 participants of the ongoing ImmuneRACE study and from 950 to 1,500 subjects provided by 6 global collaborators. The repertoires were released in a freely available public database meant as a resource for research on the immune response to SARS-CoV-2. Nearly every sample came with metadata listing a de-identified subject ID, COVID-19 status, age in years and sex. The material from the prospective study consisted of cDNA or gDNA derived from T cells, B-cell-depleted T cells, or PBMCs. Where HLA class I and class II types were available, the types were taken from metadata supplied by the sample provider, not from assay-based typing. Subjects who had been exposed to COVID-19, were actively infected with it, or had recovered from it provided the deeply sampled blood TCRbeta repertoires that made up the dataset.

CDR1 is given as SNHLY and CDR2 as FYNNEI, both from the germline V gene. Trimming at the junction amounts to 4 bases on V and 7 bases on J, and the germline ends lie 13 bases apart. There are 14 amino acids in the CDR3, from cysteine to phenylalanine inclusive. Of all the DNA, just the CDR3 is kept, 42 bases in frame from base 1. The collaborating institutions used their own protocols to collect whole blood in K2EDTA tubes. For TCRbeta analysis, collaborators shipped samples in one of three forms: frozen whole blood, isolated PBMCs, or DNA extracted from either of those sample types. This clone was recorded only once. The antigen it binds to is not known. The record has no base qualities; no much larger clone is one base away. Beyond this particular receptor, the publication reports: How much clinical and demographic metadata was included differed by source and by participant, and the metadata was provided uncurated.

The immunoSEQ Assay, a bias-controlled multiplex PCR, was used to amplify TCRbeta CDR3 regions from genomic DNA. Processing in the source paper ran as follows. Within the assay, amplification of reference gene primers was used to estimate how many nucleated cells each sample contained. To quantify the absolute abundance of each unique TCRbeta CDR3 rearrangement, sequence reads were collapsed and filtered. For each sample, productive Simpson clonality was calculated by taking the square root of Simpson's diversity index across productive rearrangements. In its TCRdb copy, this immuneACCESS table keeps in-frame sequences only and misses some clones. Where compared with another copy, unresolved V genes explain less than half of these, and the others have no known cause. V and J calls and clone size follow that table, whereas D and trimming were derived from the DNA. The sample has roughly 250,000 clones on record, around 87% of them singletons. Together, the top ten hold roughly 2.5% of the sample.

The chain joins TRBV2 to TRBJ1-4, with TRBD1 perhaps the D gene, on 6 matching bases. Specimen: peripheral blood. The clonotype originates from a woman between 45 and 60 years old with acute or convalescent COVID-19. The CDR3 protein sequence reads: CASSGRTELEKLFF. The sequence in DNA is TGTGCCAGCAGTGGCCGGACAGAACTTGAAAAACTGTTTTTT. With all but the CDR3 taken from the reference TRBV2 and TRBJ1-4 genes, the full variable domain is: EPEVTQTPSHQVTQMGQEVILRCVPISNHLYFYWYRQILGQKVEFLVSFYNNEISEKSEIFDDQFSVERPDGSNFTLKIRSTKLEDSAMYFCASSGRTELEKLFFGSGTQLSVL.